Below, one T cell receptor beta chain is given with its context. TCRdb keeps only in-frame clones here, not all; method: immunoSEQ multiplex PCR. The sample records roughly 53,000 clones, about 93% being singletons. CDR3 length equals 17 residues. These data belong to a study of OX40 agonist ivuxolimab in advanced cancers. The overall study: Partial responses were achieved by three patients, of whom one had hepatocellular carcinoma and two had cutaneous melanoma.

The chain carries TRBV1 and TRBJ2-3; the table's D call, TRBD2, was not checked against the DNA. TRBV1 is classified as a pseudogene. Sequencing used CD4+ or CD8+ T cells sorted from blood, obtained in a trial of the OX40 agonist ivuxolimab. The receptor's source is an adult with an advanced solid tumor such as melanoma, head and neck, liver or kidney cancer. The CDR3 coding sequence is TGCACCAGCAGCCAAGATCCTACTAGCGGAGTCACAGATACGCAGTATTTT. It yields the protein CTSSQDPTSGVTDTQYF.